This T cell receptor (beta chain) was identified during a study of blood T cell repertoires in COVID-19. Exposed participants came across a COVID-19 case within 2 weeks before study entry. CDR3 length: 13 residues. Between the trimmed V and J ends, which lost 3 bases and 8 bases, there was a span of 14 bases. Per germline, CDR1 SGHKS and CDR2 YYEKEE (reference sequence). Generated by immunoSEQ multiplex PCR, the TCRdb table keeps only in-frame clones and is missing some. The sample has 150,000 or so clones, 65% to 85% seen once; the top ten hold about 5%. The J gene is TRBJ1-2, the V gene TRBV5-5, with D possibly matching TRBD1 (5 bases). The sequence was collected from a man between 65 and 85 years old who had been exposed to COVID-19. The sequenced material came from PBMCs or T cells enriched from blood (not recorded which). As DNA, the CDR3 is TGTGCCAGCAGCTCCGGGGGGGTGGACGGCTACACCTTC. Amino acid sequence: CASSSGGVDGYTF.